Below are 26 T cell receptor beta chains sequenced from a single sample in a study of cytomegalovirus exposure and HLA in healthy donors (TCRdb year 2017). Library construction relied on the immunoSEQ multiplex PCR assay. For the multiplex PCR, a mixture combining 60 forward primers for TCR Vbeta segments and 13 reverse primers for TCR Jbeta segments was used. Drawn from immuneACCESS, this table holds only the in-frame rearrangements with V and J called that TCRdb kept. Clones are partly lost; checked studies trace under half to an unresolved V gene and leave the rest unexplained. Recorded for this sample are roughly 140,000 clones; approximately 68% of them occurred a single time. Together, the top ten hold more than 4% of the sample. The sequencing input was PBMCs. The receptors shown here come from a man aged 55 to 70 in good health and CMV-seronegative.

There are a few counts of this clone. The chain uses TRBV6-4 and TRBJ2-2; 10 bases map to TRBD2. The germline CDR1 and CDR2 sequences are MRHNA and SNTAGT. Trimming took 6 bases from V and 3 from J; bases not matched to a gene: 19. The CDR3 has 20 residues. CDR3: CASRVPSGRNYLAYTGELFF. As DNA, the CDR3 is TGTGCCAGCAGGGTTCCTAGCGGGAGAAATTATTTAGCGTACACCGGGGAGCTGTTTTTT.

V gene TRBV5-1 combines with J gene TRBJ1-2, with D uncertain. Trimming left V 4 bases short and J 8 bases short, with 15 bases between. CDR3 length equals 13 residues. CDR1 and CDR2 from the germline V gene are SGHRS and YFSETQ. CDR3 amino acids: CASSQTSVTGYTF. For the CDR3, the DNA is TGCGCCAGCAGCCAGACATCCGTTACGGGCTACACCTTC.

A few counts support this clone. DNA for the CDR3: TGTGCCAGCAGCGTAAACCCTAGCGGGTACTTCAATGAGCAGTTCTTC. This gives the protein CASSVNPSGYFNEQFF. The chain has TRBV9 and TRBJ2-1, with TRBD2 identical over 8 bases. The CDR3 covers 16 residues. V lost 1 base, J lost 6 bases, and 9 bases stayed unmatched. Germline V gene sequence: CDR1 SGDLS, CDR2 YYNGEE.

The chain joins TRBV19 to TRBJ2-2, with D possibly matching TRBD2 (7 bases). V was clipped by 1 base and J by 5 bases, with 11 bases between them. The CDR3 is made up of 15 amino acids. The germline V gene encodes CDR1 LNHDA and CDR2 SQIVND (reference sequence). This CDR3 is CASSIGGGGTGELFF. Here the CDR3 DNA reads TGTGCCAGTAGTATAGGGGGAGGGGGAACCGGGGAGCTGTTTTTT.

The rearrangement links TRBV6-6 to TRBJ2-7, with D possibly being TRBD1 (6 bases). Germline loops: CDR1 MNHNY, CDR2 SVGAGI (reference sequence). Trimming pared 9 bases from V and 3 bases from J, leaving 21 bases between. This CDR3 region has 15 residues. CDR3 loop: CASGDTQRKGYEQYF. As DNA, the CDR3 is TGTGCCAGTGGGGACACACAGCGGAAGGGCTACGAGCAGTACTTC.

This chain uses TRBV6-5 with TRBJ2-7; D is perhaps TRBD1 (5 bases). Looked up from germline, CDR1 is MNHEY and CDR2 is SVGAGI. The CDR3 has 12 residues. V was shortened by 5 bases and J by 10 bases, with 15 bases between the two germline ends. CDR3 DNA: TGTGCCAGCAGTGTACATACGACAGCACAGTACTTC. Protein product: CASSVHTTAQYF.

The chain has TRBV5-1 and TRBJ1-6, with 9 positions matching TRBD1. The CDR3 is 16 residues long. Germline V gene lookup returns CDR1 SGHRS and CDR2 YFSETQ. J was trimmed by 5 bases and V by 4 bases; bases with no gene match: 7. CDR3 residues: CASSPPDRGNNSPLHF. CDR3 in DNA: TGCGCCAGCAGCCCCCCGGACAGGGGAAATAATTCACCCCTCCACTTT.

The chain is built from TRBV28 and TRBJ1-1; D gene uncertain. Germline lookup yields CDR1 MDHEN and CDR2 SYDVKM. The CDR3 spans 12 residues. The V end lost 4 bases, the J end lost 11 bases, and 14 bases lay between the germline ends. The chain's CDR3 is CASSSLLGGAFF. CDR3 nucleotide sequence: TGTGCCAGCAGTTCTCTTCTGGGAGGGGCTTTCTTT.

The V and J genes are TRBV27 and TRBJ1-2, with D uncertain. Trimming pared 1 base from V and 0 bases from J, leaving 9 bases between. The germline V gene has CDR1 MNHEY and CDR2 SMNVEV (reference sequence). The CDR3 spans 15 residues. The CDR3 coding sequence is TGTGCCAGCAGTTTATACCCTAGTTCTAACTATGGCTACACCTTC. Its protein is CASSLYPSSNYGYTF.

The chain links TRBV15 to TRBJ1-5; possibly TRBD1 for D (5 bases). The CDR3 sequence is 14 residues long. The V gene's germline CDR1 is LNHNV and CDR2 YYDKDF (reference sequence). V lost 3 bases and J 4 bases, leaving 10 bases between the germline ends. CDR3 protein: CATSRLRGNQPQHF. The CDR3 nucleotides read TGTGCCACCAGCAGGCTTAGGGGAAATCAGCCCCAGCATTTT.

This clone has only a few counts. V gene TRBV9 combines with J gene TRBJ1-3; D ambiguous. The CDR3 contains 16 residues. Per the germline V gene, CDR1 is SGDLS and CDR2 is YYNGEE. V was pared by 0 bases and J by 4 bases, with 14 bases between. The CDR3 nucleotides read TGTGCCAGCAGCGTAGATCCGGAGTTACCGGGAAACACCATATATTTT. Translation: CASSVDPELPGNTIYF.

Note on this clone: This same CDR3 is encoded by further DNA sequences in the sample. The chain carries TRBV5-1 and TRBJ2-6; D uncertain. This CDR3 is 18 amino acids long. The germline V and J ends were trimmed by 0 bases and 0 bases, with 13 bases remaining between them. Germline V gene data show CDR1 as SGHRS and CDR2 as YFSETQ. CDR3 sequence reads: CASSLEPARYSGANVLTF. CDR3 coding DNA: TGCGCCAGCAGCTTGGAACCGGCGAGGTACTCTGGGGCCAACGTCCTGACTTTC. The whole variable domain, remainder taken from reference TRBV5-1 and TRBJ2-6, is KAGVTQTPRYLIKTRGQQVTLSCSPISGHRSVSWYQQTPGQGLQFLFEYFSETQRNKGNFPGRFSGRQFSNSRSEMNVSTLELGDSALYLCASSLEPARYSGANVLTFGAGSRLTVL.

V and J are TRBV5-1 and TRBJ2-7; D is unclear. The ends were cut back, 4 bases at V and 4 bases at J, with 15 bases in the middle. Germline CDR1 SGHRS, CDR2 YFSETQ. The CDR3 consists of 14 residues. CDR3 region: CASSPLGKTYEQYF. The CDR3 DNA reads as TGCGCCAGCAGCCCCCTAGGAAAGACTTACGAGCAGTACTTC.

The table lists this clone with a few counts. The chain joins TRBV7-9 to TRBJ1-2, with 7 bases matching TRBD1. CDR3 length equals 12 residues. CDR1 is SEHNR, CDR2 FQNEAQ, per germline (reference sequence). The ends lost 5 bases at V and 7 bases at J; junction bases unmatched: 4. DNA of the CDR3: TGTGCCAGCAGCGGATACAGGGGTGGCTACACCTTC. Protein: CASSGYRGGYTF.

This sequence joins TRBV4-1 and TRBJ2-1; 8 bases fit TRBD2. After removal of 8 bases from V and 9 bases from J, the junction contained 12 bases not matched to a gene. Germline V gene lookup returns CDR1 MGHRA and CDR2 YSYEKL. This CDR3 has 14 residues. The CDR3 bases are TGCGCCAGCTCCGGACTAGCCACCAAGGGTGAGCAGTTCTTC. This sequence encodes CASSGLATKGEQFF.

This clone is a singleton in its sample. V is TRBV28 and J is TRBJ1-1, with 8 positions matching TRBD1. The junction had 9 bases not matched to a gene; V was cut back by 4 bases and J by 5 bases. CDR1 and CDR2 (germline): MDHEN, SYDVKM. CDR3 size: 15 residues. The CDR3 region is CASSSMGQARTEAFF. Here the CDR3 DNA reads TGTGCCAGCAGTTCGATGGGACAGGCAAGGACTGAAGCTTTCTTT.

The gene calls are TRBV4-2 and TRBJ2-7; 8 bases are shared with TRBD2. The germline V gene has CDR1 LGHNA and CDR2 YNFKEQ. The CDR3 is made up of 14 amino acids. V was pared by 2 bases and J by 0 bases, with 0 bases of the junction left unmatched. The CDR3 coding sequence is TGTGCCAGCAGCCAACTAGCGGGCTCCTACGAGCAGTACTTC. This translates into CASSQLAGSYEQYF.

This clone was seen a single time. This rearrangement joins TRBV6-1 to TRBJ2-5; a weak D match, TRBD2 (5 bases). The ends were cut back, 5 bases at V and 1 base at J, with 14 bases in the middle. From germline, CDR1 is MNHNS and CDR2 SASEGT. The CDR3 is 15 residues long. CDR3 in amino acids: CASSKMGGLQETQYF. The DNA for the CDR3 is TGTGCCAGCAGTAAAATGGGCGGGCTCCAAGAGACCCAGTACTTC.

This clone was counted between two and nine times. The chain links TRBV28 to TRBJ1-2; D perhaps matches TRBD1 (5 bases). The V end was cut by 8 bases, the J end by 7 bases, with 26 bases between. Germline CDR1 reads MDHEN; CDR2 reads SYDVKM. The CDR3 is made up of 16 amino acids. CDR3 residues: CASRLSGGEAGSGYTF. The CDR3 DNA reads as TGTGCCAGCCGACTATCGGGGGGAGAGGCAGGGAGTGGCTACACCTTC.

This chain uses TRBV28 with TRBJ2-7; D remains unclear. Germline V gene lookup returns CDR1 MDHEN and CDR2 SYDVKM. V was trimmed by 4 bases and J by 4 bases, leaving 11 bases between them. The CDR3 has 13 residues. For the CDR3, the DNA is TGTGCCAGCAGTTCCCCAGTGCCGTACGAGCAGTACTTC. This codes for CASSSPVPYEQYF.

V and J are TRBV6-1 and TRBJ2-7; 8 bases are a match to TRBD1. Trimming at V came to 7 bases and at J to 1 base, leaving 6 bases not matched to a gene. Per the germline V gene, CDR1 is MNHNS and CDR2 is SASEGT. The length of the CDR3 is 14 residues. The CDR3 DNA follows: TGTGCCAGCAAACTTGACAGGGGTTCCTACGAGCAGTACTTC. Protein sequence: CASKLDRGSYEQYF.

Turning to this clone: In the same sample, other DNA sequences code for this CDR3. The CDR3 nucleotides read TGTGCCAGCAGGCCGGGACTTCCCTCCTACAATGAGCAGTTCTTC. Translating gives CASRPGLPSYNEQFF. The rearrangement joins TRBV5-4 to TRBJ2-1; perhaps TRBD2 as D (6 bases). From germline, CDR1 is SGHNT and CDR2 YYREEE (reference sequence). V was trimmed by 5 bases and J by 0 bases, leaving 12 bases between them. The CDR3 spans 15 residues.

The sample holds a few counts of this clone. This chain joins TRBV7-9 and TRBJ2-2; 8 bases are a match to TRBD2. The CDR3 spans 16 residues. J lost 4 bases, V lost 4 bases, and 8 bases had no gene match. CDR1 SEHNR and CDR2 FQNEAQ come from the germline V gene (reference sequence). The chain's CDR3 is CASSSSGRGSTGELFF. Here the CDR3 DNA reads TGTGCCAGCAGCTCGAGCGGGAGAGGTTCCACCGGGGAGCTGTTTTTT.

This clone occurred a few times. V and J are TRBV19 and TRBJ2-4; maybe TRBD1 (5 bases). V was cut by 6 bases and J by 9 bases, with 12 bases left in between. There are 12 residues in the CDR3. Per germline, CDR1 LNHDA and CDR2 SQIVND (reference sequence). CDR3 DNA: TGTGCCAGTAGCATTCCAGGGCGCATTCAGTACTTC. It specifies CASSIPGRIQYF.

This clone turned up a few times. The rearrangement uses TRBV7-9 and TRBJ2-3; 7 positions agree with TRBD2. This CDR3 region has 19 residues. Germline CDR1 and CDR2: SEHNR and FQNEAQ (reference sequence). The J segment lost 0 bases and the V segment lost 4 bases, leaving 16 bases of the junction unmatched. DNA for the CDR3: TGTGCCAGCAGCTCGTTAGAGAGTCCTAGCGGCCCTAGCACAGATACGCAGTATTTT. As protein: CASSSLESPSGPSTDTQYF. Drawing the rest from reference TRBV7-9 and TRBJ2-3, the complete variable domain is DTGVSQNPRHKITKRGQNVTFRCDPISEHNRLYWYRQTLGQGPEFLTYFQNEAQLEKSRLLSDRFSAERPKGSFSTLEIQRTEQGDSAMYLCASSSLESPSGPSTDTQYFGPGTRLTVL.

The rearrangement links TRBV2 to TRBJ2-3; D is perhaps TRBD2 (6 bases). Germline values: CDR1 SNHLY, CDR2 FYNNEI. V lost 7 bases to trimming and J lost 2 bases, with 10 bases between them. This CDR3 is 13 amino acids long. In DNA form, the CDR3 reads TGTGCCAGCACCCGGGGGAACACAGATACGCAGTATTTT. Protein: CASTRGNTDTQYF.